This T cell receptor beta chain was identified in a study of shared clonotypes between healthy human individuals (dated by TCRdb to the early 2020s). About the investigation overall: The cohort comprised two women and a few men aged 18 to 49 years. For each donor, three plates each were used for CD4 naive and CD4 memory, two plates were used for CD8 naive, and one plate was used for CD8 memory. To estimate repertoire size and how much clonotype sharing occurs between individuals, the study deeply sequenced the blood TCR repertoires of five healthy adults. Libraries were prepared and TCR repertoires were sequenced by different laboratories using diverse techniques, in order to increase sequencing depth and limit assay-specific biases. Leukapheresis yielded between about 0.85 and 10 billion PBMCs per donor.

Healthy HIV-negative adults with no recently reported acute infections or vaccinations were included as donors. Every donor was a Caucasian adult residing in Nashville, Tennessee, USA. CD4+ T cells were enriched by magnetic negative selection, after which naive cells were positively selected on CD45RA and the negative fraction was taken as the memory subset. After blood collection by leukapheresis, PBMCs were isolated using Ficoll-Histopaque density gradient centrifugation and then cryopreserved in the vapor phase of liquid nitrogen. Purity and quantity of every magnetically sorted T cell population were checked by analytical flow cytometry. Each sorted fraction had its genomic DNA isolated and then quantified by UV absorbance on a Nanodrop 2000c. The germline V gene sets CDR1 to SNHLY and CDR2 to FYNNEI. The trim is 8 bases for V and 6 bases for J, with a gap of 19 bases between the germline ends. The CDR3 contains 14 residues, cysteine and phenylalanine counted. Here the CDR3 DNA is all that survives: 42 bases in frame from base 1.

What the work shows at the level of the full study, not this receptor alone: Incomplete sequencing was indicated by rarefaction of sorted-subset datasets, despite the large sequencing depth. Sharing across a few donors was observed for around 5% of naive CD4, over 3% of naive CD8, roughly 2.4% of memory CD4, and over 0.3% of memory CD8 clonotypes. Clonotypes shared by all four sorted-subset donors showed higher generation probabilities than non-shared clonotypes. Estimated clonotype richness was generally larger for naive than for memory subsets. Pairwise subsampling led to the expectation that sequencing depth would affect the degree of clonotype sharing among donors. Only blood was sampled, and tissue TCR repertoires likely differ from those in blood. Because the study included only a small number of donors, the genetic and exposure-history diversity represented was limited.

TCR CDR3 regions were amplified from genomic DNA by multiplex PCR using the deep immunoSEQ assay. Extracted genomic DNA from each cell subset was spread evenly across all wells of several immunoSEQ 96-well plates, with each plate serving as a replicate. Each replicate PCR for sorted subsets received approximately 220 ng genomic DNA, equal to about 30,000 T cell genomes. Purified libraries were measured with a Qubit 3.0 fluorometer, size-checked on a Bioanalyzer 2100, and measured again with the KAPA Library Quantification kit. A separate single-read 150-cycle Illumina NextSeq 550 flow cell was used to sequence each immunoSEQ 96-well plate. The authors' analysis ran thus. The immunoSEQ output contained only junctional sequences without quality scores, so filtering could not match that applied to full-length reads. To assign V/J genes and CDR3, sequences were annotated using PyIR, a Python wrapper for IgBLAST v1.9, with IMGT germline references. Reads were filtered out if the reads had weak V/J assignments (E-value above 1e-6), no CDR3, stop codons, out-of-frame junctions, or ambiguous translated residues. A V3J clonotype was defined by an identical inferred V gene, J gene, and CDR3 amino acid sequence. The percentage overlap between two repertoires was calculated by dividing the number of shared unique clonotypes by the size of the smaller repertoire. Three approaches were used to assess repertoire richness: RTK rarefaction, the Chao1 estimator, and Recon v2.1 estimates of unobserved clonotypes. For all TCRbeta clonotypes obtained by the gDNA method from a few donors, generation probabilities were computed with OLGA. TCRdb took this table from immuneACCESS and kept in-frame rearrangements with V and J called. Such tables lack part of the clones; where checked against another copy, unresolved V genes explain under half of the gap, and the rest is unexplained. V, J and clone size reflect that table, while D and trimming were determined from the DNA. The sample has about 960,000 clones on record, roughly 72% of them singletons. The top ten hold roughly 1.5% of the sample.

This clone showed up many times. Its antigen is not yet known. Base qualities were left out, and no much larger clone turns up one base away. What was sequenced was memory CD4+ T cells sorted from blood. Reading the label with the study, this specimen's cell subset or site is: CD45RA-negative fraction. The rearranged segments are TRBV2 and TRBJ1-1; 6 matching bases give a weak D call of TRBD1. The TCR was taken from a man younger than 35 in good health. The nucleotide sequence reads TGTGCCAGCTCCCAGGGGCTTTCCCCTCCTGAAGCTTTCTTT. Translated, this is CASSQGLSPPEAFF.